The present TCR beta chain was sequenced within a study of blood T cell repertoires in COVID-19. Study at large: Acute and convalescent COVID-19 samples came from the United States, Italy and Spain. Sources were T cells, B-cell-depleted T cells, or PBMCs; the material itself was cDNA or gDNA.

Seattle cases were enrolled at active infection and followed longitudinally. The germline V gene encodes CDR1 SGHTA and CDR2 FQGTGA. After removal of 5 bases from V and 5 bases from J, the junction contained 9 bases not matched to a gene. The CDR3 totals 15 residues. In the authors' methods: Cell counts per sample came from amplifying reference gene primers. Method: immunoSEQ multiplex PCR; TCRdb's copy keeps in-frame clones and lacks some. Clonal size and the V and J genes are those of that table, whereas D and trimming came from the DNA. The data hold approximately 440,000 clones, with 88% observed a single time.

This clonotype was obtained from a woman aged 45-59 years with COVID-19, enrolled during active disease. Specimen: peripheral blood. This chain connects TRBV7-3 to TRBJ2-7; 10 bases are shared with TRBD1. CDR3 nucleotides: TGTGCCAGCAGCCCCGGGGGACAGGGGTCCCACGAGCAGTACTTC. It is translated as CASSPGGQGSHEQYF.